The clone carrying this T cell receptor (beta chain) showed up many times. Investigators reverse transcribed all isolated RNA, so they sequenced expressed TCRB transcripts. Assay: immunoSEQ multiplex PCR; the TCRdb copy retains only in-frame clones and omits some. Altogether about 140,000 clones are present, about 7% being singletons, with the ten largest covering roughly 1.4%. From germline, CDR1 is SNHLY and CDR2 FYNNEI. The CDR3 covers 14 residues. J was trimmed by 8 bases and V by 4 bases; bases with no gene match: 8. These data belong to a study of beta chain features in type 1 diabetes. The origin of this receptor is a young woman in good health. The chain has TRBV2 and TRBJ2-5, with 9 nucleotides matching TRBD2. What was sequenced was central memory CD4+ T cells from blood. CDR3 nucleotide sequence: TGTGCCAGCAGTGGCGGGAGGGCCGTACGAACCCAGTACTTC. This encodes CASSGGRAVRTQYF.